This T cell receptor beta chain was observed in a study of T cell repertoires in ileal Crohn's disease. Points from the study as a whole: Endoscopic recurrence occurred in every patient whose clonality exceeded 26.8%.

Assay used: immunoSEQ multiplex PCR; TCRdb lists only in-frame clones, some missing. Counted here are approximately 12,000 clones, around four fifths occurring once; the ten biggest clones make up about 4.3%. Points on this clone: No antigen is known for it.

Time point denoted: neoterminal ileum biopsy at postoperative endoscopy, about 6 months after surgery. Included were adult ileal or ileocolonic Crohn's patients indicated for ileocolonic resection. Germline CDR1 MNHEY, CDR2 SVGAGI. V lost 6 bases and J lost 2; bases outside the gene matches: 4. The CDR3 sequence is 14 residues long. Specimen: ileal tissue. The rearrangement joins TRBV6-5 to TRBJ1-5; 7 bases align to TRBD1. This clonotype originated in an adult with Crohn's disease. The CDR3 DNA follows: TGTGCCAGCAGGGACGGACAGGGCAATCAGCCCCAGCATTTT. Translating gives CASRDGQGNQPQHF.